The rows below give T cell receptor beta chains drawn from one sample of a study of Ad26.COV2.S vaccination and SARS-CoV-2 variants. This table comes from immunoSEQ multiplex PCR, and its TCRdb copy is limited to in-frame clones, with some not included. The table includes about 400,000 clones, 75% to 90% detected once. The starting material was peripheral blood, obtained in a trial of Ad26.COV2.S vaccine versus placebo. The source is a person between 18 and 59 years old who received the Ad26.COV2.S COVID-19 vaccine or a placebo. Both conserved end residues are part of each CDR3. The order of the fields is CDR3 DNA, CDR3 protein, D gene, clone size, V gene, J gene. D genes are given only for firm matches. The size field is filled for only some rows; it gives once, few, many or a size class.

CDR3nt: TGCAGTGCATCCGACAGGTCCAAACTGTTTTTT; CDR3aa: CSASDRSKLFF; d_gene: -; abundance: -; v_gene: TRBV20-1; j_gene: TRBJ1-4
CDR3nt: TGTGCCAGTAGTATTGGAGGGACGGCAAGGGGGAATCAGCCCCAGCATTTT; CDR3aa: CASSIGGTARGNQPQHF; d_gene: -; abundance: few; v_gene: TRBV19; j_gene: TRBJ1-5
CDR3nt: TGTGCCAGCAGTGCCCGCTTAGGCCGGGGGGAGCTGTTTTTT; CDR3aa: CASSARLGRGELFF; d_gene: -; abundance: -; v_gene: TRBV6-4; j_gene: TRBJ2-2
CDR3nt: TGTGCCACCAGTGATCAAAGCGGGGCTTCCTACAATGAGCAGTTCTTC; CDR3aa: CATSDQSGASYNEQFF; d_gene: TRBD2; abundance: -; v_gene: TRBV24-1; j_gene: TRBJ2-1
CDR3nt: TGTGCCAGCAGCCAGAGCGGGAGGGCGGATGAGCAGTTCTTC; CDR3aa: CASSQSGRADEQFF; d_gene: TRBD2; abundance: -; v_gene: TRBV3-1/TRBV3-2; j_gene: TRBJ2-1
CDR3nt: TGTGCCAGCAGCTTTTCGAACAGGGTGGGTGATAGGGCCAACGTCCTGACTTTC; CDR3aa: CASSFSNRVGDRANVLTF; d_gene: -; abundance: once; v_gene: TRBV5-6; j_gene: TRBJ2-6
CDR3nt: TGTGCCAGTAATGAGGACGGTACGAACACCGGGGAGCTGTTTTTT; CDR3aa: CASNEDGTNTGELFF; d_gene: -; abundance: -; v_gene: TRBV19; j_gene: TRBJ2-2
CDR3nt: TGTGCCAGCAGCCACCCTAACTATGGCTACACCTTC; CDR3aa: CASSHPNYGYTF; d_gene: -; abundance: -; v_gene: TRBV6-5; j_gene: TRBJ1-2
CDR3nt: TGTGCCAGCAGCCCCCGTAGTGTAGGAAAGGCAGATACGCAGTATTTT; CDR3aa: CASSPRSVGKADTQYF; d_gene: -; abundance: -; v_gene: TRBV3-1/TRBV3-2; j_gene: TRBJ2-3
CDR3nt: TGTGCCAGCAGCCCCTCAGCGGGGGGCTCCTACGAGCAGTACTTC; CDR3aa: CASSPSAGGSYEQYF; d_gene: TRBD2; abundance: once; v_gene: TRBV4-2; j_gene: TRBJ2-7
CDR3nt: TGTGCCAGCAGTTACAGCAGTAACACTGAAGCTTTCTTT; CDR3aa: CASSYSSNTEAFF; d_gene: -; abundance: once; v_gene: TRBV6-6; j_gene: TRBJ1-1
CDR3nt: TGTGCCAGCCAAAGGGGGGGCTCTGGAAACACCATATATTTT; CDR3aa: CASQRGGSGNTIYF; d_gene: -; abundance: -; v_gene: TRBV6-5; j_gene: TRBJ1-3
CDR3nt: TGTGCCACCAGTTGGGGGGGCGATGAGCAGTTCTTC; CDR3aa: CATSWGGDEQFF; d_gene: -; abundance: -; v_gene: TRBV24-1; j_gene: TRBJ2-1
CDR3nt: TGTGCCAGCAGGCTTCCGACCGACACCGGGGAGCTGTTTTTT; CDR3aa: CASRLPTDTGELFF; d_gene: -; abundance: -; v_gene: TRBV6-6; j_gene: TRBJ2-2
CDR3nt: TGTGCCAGCAGTATCGGGACAATAACCTACGAGCAGTACTTC; CDR3aa: CASSIGTITYEQYF; d_gene: -; abundance: -; v_gene: TRBV25-1; j_gene: TRBJ2-7
CDR3nt: TGCGCCAGCAGCTGGAACAGGGAAGGCGAGCAGTACTTC; CDR3aa: CASSWNREGEQYF; d_gene: -; abundance: -; v_gene: TRBV5-1; j_gene: TRBJ2-7